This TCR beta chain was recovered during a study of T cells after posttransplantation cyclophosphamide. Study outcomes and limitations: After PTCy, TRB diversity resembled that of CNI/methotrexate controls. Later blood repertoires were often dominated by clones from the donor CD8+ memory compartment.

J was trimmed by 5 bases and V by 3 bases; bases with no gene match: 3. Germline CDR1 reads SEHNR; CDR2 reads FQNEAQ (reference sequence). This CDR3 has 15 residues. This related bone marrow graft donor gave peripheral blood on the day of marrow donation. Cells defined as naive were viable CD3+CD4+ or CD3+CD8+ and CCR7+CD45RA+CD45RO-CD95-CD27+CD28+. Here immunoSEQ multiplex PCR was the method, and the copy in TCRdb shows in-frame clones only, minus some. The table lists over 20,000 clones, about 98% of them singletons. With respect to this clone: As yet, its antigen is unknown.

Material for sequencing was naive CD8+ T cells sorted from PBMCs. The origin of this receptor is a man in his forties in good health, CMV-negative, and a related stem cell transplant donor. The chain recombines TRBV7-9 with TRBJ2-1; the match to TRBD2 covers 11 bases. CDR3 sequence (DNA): TGTGCCAGCAGCTTTTCACTAGCGGGGGACAATGAGCAGTTCTTC. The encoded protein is CASSFSLAGDNEQFF. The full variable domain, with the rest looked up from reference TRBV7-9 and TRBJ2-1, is DTGVSQNPRHKITKRGQNVTFRCDPISEHNRLYWYRQTLGQGPEFLTYFQNEAQLEKSRLLSDRFSAERPKGSFSTLEIQRTEQGDSAMYLCASSFSLAGDNEQFFGPGTRLTVL.